This TCR beta chain appears in the sequencing data of a study of T cell changes during pregnancy in multiple sclerosis (dated by TCRdb to the late 2010s). Study-level background: The study examined how the T cell repertoire changed over the course of pregnancy in women with multiple sclerosis.

The CDR3 measures 15 amino acids from cysteine to phenylalanine. The DNA shown is the 45-base CDR3, in frame from base 1. V trim: 4 bases; J trim: 3 bases; unmatched bases: 3. Per the germline V gene, SGHTA is the CDR1 and FQGNSA is the CDR2. Receptor amplification or capture employed the immunoSEQ multiplex PCR assay. As stored in TCRdb, this immuneACCESS dataset retains in-frame rearrangements with V and J assigned. A fraction of the clones does not appear; measured against another copy, unresolved V genes explain less than half of the discrepancy, and the remainder lacks a known reason. The sample profile shows 120,000 or so clones; approximately 93% of them were found once. The ten largest clones capture roughly 6.2% of the sample. Remarks on this clone: It has no known antigen specificity. Per-nucleotide qualities are absent, and no much larger clonotype sits a single base away.

The specimen comprised peripheral blood, sampled before pregnancy. This clonotype was obtained from a female donor with multiple sclerosis, enrolled in a pregnancy study. The chain couples TRBV7-2 to TRBJ1-4; the junction holds 9 bases that match TRBD1. The CDR3 protein sequence reads: CASSYRGRANEKLFF. DNA sequence: TGTGCCAGCAGCTACAGGGGGCGTGCTAATGAAAAACTGTTTTTT.